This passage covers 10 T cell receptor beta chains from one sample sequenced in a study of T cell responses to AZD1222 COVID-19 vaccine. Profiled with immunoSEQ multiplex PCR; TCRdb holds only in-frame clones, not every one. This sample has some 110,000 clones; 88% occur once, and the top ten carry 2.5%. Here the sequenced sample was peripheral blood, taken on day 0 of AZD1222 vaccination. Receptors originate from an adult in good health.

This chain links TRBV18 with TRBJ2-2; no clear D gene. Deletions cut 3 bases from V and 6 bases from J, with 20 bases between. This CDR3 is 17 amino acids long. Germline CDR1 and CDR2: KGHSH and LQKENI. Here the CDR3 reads CASSPSPLRQSPGELFF. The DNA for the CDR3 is TGTGCCAGCTCACCTTCCCCACTTCGGCAATCCCCCGGGGAGCTGTTTTTT.

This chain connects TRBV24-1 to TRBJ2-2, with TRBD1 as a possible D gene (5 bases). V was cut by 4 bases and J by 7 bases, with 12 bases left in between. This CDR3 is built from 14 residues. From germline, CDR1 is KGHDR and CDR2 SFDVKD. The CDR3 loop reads CATSDPKGFGELFF. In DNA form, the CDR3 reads TGTGCCACCAGTGACCCAAAGGGGTTCGGGGAGCTGTTTTTT.

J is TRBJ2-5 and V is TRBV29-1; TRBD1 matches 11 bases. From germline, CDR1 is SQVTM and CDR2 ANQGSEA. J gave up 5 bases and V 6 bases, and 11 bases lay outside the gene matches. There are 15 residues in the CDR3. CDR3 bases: TGCAGCGTGGGCACCGGGACAGGGGGTTCGGAGACCCAGTACTTC. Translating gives CSVGTGTGGSETQYF.

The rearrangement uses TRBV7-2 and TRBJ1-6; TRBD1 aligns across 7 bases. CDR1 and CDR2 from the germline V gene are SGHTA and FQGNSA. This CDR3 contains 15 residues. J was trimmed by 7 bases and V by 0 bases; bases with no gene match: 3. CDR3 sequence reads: CASSLAGQRNSPLHF. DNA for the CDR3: TGTGCCAGCAGCTTAGCGGGACAGAGGAATTCACCCCTCCACTTT.

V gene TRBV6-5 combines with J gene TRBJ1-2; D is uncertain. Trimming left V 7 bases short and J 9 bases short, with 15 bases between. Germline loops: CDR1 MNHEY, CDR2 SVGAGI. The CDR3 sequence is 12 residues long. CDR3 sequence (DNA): TGTGCCAGCAACCTCAGTATAGGAAGCTACACCTTC. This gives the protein CASNLSIGSYTF.

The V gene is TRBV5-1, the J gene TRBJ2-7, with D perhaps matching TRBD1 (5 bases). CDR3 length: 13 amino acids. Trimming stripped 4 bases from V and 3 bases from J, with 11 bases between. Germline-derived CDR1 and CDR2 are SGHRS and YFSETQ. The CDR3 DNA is TGCGCCAGCAGCGATGACAGATACTACGAGCAGTACTTC. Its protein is CASSDDRYYEQYF.

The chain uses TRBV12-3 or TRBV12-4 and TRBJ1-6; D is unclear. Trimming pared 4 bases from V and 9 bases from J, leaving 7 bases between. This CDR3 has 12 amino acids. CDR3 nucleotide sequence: TGTGCCAGCAGTTCTGTTCCTTCACCCCTCCACTTT. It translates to CASSSVPSPLHF.

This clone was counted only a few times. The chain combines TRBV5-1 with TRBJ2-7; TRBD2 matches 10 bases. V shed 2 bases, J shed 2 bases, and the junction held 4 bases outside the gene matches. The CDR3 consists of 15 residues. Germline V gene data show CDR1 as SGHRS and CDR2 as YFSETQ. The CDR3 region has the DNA TGCGCCAGCAGCTTCACTAGCGGGGCGACCTACGAGCAGTACTTC. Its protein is CASSFTSGATYEQYF.

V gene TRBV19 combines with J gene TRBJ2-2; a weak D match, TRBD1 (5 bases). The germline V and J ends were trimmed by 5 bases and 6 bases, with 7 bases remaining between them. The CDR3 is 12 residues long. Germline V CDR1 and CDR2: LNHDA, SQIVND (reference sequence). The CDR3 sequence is CASSSRAGELFF. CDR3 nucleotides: TGTGCCAGTAGTTCCAGGGCCGGGGAGCTGTTTTTT.

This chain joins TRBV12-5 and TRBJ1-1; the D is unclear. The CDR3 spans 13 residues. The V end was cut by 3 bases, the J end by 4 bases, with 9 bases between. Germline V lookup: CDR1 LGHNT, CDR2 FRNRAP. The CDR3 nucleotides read TGTGCTAGTGGTTTTGAGGCAGGCACTGAAGCTTTCTTT. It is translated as CASGFEAGTEAFF.